The 20 T cell receptor beta chains presented below share a single source sample, sequenced in a study of blood T cell repertoires in COVID-19. The method was immunoSEQ multiplex PCR; TCRdb's version includes in-frame clones alone and lacks a portion of them. This sample carries 350,000 to 400,000 clones, nearly 90% of them seen once, and the ten largest clones take around 7%. The specimen was peripheral blood. Receptors originate from a man aged 18 to 30 with active or convalescent COVID-19.

This chain uses TRBV5-8 with TRBJ2-1; weak D call: TRBD1 (6 bases). V shed 3 bases and J shed 0 bases, with 10 bases lying between them. Germline CDR1 is SGHTS and CDR2 is YDEGEE. The CDR3 spans 15 residues. DNA of the CDR3: TGTGCCAGCAGCTATGACAGGAGCTCCTACAATGAGCAGTTCTTC. It is translated as CASSYDRSSYNEQFF.

The DNA for the CDR3 is TGTGCCACCAGCAGAGAGAGTGTATCAGAGACCCAGTACTTC. Amino acid sequence: CATSRESVSETQYF. This sequence joins TRBV15 and TRBJ2-5, with D hard to call. V was cut by 0 bases and J by 4 bases, with 9 bases left in between. The CDR3 contains 14 residues. Germline V gene lookup returns CDR1 LNHNV and CDR2 YYDKDF (reference sequence).

This chain links TRBV19 with TRBJ2-1; 9 bases are a match to TRBD2. The CDR3 totals 16 residues. Germline V gives CDR1 LNHDA, CDR2 SQIVND (reference sequence). V trimming: 1 base; J trimming: 2 bases; junction bases outside the gene matches: 3. Here the CDR3 reads CASSIGLAGTYNEQFF. The CDR3 coding sequence is TGTGCCAGTAGTATAGGGCTAGCGGGGACCTACAATGAGCAGTTCTTC.

V and J are TRBV5-1 and TRBJ1-2, with D maybe TRBD1 (5 bases). Per germline, CDR1 SGHRS and CDR2 YFSETQ. Trimming cost V 1 base and J 8 bases, with 15 bases left between them. The CDR3 spans 14 residues. CDR3 sequence reads: CASSLTREGKGYTF. CDR3 DNA: TGCGCCAGCAGCTTGACCAGGGAGGGGAAAGGCTACACCTTC. Drawing the rest from reference TRBV5-1 and TRBJ1-2, the complete variable domain is KAGVTQTPRYLIKTRGQQVTLSCSPISGHRSVSWYQQTPGQGLQFLFEYFSETQRNKGNFPGRFSGRQFSNSRSEMNVSTLELGDSALYLCASSLTREGKGYTFGSGTRLTVV.

The chain links TRBV12-3 or TRBV12-4 to TRBJ1-2; D ambiguous. V dropped 5 bases and J dropped 9 bases, with 16 bases sitting between them. The CDR3 covers 13 residues. DNA for the CDR3: TGTGCCAGCAGTACAATCCCGGACGGGAGCTACACCTTC. It codes for CASSTIPDGSYTF.

This clone was detected many times. The genes are TRBV27 and TRBJ1-2; D perhaps matches TRBD1 (5 bases). CDR3 size: 14 residues. Germline values: CDR1 MNHEY, CDR2 SMNVEV (reference sequence). Trimming stripped 5 bases from V and 2 bases from J, with 12 bases between. The CDR3 nucleotides are TGTGCCAGCAGTCCGCGACAGCTCAACTATGGCTACACCTTC. Amino acids: CASSPRQLNYGYTF.

J is TRBJ1-6 and V is TRBV5-1; 8 nucleotides align to TRBD1. In germline, CDR1 is SGHRS, CDR2 YFSETQ. The CDR3 has 14 residues. V trimming: 7 bases; J trimming: 8 bases; junction bases outside the gene matches: 8. In DNA form, the CDR3 reads TGCGCCAGCTCGTCGGACAGGGTTGATTCACCCCTCCACTTT. The encoded protein is CASSSDRVDSPLHF.

The chain combines TRBV14 with TRBJ2-7, with 7 positions matching TRBD1. The CDR3 spans 15 residues. The V and J ends lost 3 bases and 1 base, in that order; junction bases with no gene match: 6. The germline CDR1 and CDR2 sequences are SGHDN and FVKESK. The CDR3 region has the DNA TGTGCCAGCAGCCAGAAAGGGGGCTGGTCCTACGAGCAGTACTTC. Translated, it gives CASSQKGGWSYEQYF.

This chain uses TRBV28 with TRBJ1-2, with 10 bases aligning to TRBD1. V dropped 5 bases and J dropped 9; count of bases not matched to a gene: 9. Germline V CDR1 and CDR2: MDHEN, SYDVKM. The CDR3 has 14 amino acids. The CDR3 protein is CASSITDRGASYTF. The CDR3 DNA reads as TGTGCCAGCAGTATAACGGACAGGGGGGCAAGCTACACCTTC.

The CDR3: CASSLGGGAYNEQFF. As DNA, the CDR3 is TGCGCCAGCAGCTTAGGCGGGGGGGCCTACAATGAGCAGTTCTTC. The chain employs TRBV5-1 and TRBJ2-1; TRBD2 matches at 9 bases. The germline V gene encodes CDR1 SGHRS and CDR2 YFSETQ. After removal of 2 bases from V and 2 bases from J, the junction contained 2 bases not matched to a gene. The length of the CDR3 is 15 residues.

This chain uses TRBV9 with TRBJ2-7, with 7 bases matching TRBD1. The CDR3 runs to 13 residues. The ends lost 4 bases at V and 1 base at J; junction bases unmatched: 2. The germline gives CDR1 SGDLS, CDR2 YYNGEE. CDR3: CASSPRGSYEQYF. The CDR3 region has the DNA TGTGCCAGCAGCCCCAGGGGGTCCTACGAGCAGTACTTC.

This chain uses TRBV28 with TRBJ2-7, with unresolved D. This CDR3 spans 15 amino acids. CDR1 is MDHEN and CDR2 is SYDVKM in the germline V gene. Trimming stripped 7 bases from V and 4 bases from J, with 20 bases between. The chain's CDR3 is CASNPTHHVSYEQYF. In DNA form, the CDR3 reads TGTGCCAGCAATCCGACTCATCACGTTTCATACGAGCAGTACTTC. Full variable domain (outside the CDR3, taken from reference TRBV28 and TRBJ2-7): DVKVTQSSRYLVKRTGEKVFLECVQDMDHENMFWYRQDPGLGLRLIYFSYDVKMKEKGDIPEGYSVSREKKERFSLILESASTNQTSMYLCASNPTHHVSYEQYFGPGTRLTVT.

The CDR3 here is CASGTGRTGELFF. CDR3 DNA sequence: TGTGCCAGCGGGACAGGGAGGACCGGGGAGCTGTTTTTT. V usage is TRBV2 and J usage is TRBJ2-2, with TRBD1 matching over 9 bases. The CDR3 covers 13 residues. The J segment lost 5 bases and the V segment lost 8 bases, leaving 3 bases of the junction unmatched. CDR1 SNHLY and CDR2 FYNNEI come from the germline V gene. Full variable domain (remainder filled in from reference TRBV2 and TRBJ2-2): EPEVTQTPSHQVTQMGQEVILRCVPISNHLYFYWYRQILGQKVEFLVSFYNNEISEKSEIFDDQFSVERPDGSNFTLKIRSTKLEDSAMYFCASGTGRTGELFFGEGSRLTVL.

Regarding this clone: Other DNA sequences from this sample encode an identical CDR3 as well. V and J are TRBV9 and TRBJ2-5, with 8 bases lining up with TRBD1. In germline, CDR1 is SGDLS, CDR2 YYNGEE. This CDR3 comprises 15 residues. Germline trimming cut 0 bases from V and 4 bases from J; bases unmatched to any gene: 5. CDR3 DNA: TGTGCCAGCAGCGTAGTGGCAGGGGGCCGAGAGACCCAGTACTTC. Translation gives CASSVVAGGRETQYF.

This clone was seen just once. This sequence joins TRBV28 and TRBJ1-6; D remains unclear. The germline CDR1 and CDR2 sequences are MDHEN and SYDVKM. V lost 2 bases, J lost 3 bases, and 11 bases lay in between. This CDR3 spans 16 amino acids. DNA for the CDR3: TGTGCCAGCAGTTTACCACCAAGCTTCTATAATTCACCCCTCCACTTT. The encoded protein is CASSLPPSFYNSPLHF.

The chain couples TRBV4-1 to TRBJ2-1, with 7 bases fitting TRBD2. CDR3 length: 19 amino acids. Germline loops: CDR1 MGHRA, CDR2 YSYEKL. With V trimmed by 0 bases and J by 2 bases, 13 bases remained unmatched. The CDR3 nucleotides are TGCGCCAGCAGCCAAGATGGCACCCTACCTGGGGGGGCCTACAATGAGCAGTTCTTC. Translating gives CASSQDGTLPGGAYNEQFF.

Comments on this clone: Other nucleotide sequences from this sample produce the same CDR3. The rearrangement uses TRBV7-2 and TRBJ2-7; 9 bases align to TRBD1. Germline CDR1 and CDR2: SGHTA and FQGNSA. The CDR3 has 14 residues. J lost 3 bases, V lost 3 bases, and 3 bases had no gene match. The CDR3 loop reads CASSLGTGSYEQYF. CDR3 nucleotide sequence: TGTGCCAGCAGCTTGGGGACAGGGAGCTACGAGCAGTACTTC.

The gene calls are TRBV19 and TRBJ2-1; TRBD1 aligns across 8 bases. Per the germline V gene, CDR1 is LNHDA and CDR2 is SQIVND (reference sequence). The CDR3 covers 19 residues. V dropped 2 bases and J dropped 6; count of bases not matched to a gene: 18. CDR3 nucleotides: TGTGCCAGTAGTATACCAGGGGGCTTTAATATTTGGGGGCTCAATGAGCAGTTCTTC. It specifies CASSIPGGFNIWGLNEQFF.

A few counts support this clone. The rearrangement links TRBV5-6 to TRBJ2-7; 8 bases line up with TRBD1. This CDR3 has 15 residues. The V gene's germline CDR1 is SGHDT and CDR2 YYEEEE. V was clipped by 4 bases and J by 3 bases; unmatched bases: 9. CDR3 sequence: CASSGPGQDRYEQYF. The CDR3 DNA reads TGTGCCAGCAGCGGACCGGGACAGGACCGCTACGAGCAGTACTTC.

This chain joins TRBV27 and TRBJ2-2, with TRBD1 as a possible D gene (6 bases). The V gene lost 6 bases and the J gene lost 0 bases, with 11 bases spanning the gap. The CDR3 length is 15 residues. Germline V lookup: CDR1 MNHEY, CDR2 SMNVEV (reference sequence). CDR3: CASRQGPANTGELFF. Here the CDR3 DNA reads TGTGCCAGCAGACAGGGACCAGCGAACACCGGGGAGCTGTTTTTT.